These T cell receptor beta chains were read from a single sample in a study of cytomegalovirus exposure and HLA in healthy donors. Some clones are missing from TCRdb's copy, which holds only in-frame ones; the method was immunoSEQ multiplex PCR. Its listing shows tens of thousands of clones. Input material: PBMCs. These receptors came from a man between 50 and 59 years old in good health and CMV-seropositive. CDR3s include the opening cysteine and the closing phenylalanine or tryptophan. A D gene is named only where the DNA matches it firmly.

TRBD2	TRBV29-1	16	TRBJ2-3	CSAKGGASGQGDTQYF	TGCAGCGCTAAGGGGGGGGCTAGCGGGCAGGGAGATACGCAGTATTTT
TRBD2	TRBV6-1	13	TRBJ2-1	CASSARLAGQQFF	TGTGCCAGCAGTGCACGACTAGCGGGGCAGCAGTTCTTC
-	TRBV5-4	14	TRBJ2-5	CASSLKGGLETQYF	TGTGCCAGCAGCTTGAAAGGCGGGTTGGAGACCCAGTACTTC
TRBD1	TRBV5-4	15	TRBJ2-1	CASSQSGTDYNEQFF	TGTGCCAGCAGCCAGTCCGGGACAGACTACAATGAGCAGTTCTTC
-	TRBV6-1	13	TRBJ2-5	CASSPGQKETQYF	TGTGCCAGCAGTCCGGGACAAAAAGAGACCCAGTACTTC
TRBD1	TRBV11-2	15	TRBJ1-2	CASSLTVDREDGYTF	TGTGCCAGCAGCTTAACGGTCGACAGGGAGGATGGCTACACCTTC
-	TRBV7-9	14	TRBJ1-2	CASSSGTPNYGYTF	TGTGCCAGCAGCTCAGGGACACCCAACTATGGCTACACCTTC
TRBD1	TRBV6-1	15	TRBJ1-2	CASSEQGAISYGYTF	TGTGCCAGCAGTGAACAGGGGGCGATCTCCTATGGCTACACCTTC
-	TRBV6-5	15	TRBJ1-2	CASSYSWGGAYGYTF	TGTGCCAGCAGTTACTCGTGGGGGGGCGCCTATGGCTACACCTTC
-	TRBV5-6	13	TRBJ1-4	CASSFQANEKLFF	TGTGCCAGCAGCTTCCAGGCTAATGAAAAACTGTTTTTT
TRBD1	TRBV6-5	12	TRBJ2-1	CASSHYRGEQFF	TGTGCCAGCAGTCATTACAGGGGTGAGCAGTTCTTC
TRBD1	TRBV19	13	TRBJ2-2	CASSRQGTGELFF	TGTGCCAGTAGTAGACAGGGAACCGGGGAGCTGTTTTTT
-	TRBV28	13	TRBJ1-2	CASSLSQGGGYTF	TGTGCCAGCAGTTTAAGCCAGGGTGGTGGCTACACCTTC
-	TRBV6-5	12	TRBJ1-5	CATNLRGGPQHF	TGTGCCACCAACCTTAGGGGGGGGCCCCAGCATTTT
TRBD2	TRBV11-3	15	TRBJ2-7	CASSLVTSGRTEQYF	TGTGCCAGCAGCTTAGTTACTAGCGGGAGGACCGAGCAGTACTTC
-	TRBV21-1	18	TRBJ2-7	CASSTYSGRTTKRYEQYF	TGTGCCAGCAGCACTTATAGCGGGAGGACCACGAAAAGGTACGAGCAGTACTTC
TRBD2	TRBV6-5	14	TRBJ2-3	CASRSSGLTDTQYF	TGTGCCAGCAGATCTAGCGGGCTCACAGATACGCAGTATTTT
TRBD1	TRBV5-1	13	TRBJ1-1	CASSLDRGTEAFF	TGCGCCAGCAGCTTGGACAGGGGCACTGAAGCTTTCTTT
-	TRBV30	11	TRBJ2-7	CAWSVQDLQYF	TGTGCCTGGAGTGTACAGGACCTACAGTACTTC
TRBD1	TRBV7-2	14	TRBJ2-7	CASTQLGQTYEQYF	TGTGCCAGCACCCAATTGGGACAGACCTACGAGCAGTACTTC
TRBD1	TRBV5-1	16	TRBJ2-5	CASSRQPHRTGETQYF	TGCGCCAGCAGCCGACAGCCCCATCGGACAGGAGAGACCCAGTACTTC
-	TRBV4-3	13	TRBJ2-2	CASSRSALGELFF	TGCGCCAGCAGCCGTAGTGCACTGGGGGAGCTGTTTTTT
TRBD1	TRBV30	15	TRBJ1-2	CAWHPGQGVPHGYTF	TGTGCCTGGCACCCGGGACAGGGTGTTCCTCATGGCTACACCTTC
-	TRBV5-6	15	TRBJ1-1	CASSLFGRLNTEAFF	TGTGCCAGCAGCTTGTTTGGGAGACTGAACACTGAAGCTTTCTTT
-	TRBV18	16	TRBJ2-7	CASSPSPGTSSYEQYF	TGTGCCAGCTCACCGAGTCCGGGGACAAGCTCCTACGAGCAGTACTTC
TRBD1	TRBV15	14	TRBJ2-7	CATSRGTGDLEQYF	TGTGCCACCAGCAGAGGGACAGGGGATCTCGAGCAGTACTTC
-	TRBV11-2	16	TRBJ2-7	CASSLAALPGTYEQYF	TGTGCCAGCAGCTTAGCGGCATTGCCGGGGACCTACGAGCAGTACTTC
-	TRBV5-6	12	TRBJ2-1	CASSLSSDEQFF	TGTGCCAGCAGCTTGAGTAGTGATGAGCAGTTCTTC
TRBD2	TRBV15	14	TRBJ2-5	CATSSRLAGETQYF	TGTGCCACCAGCAGCAGACTAGCGGGAGAGACCCAGTACTTC
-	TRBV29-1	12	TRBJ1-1	CSVVATRTEAFF	TGCAGCGTTGTTGCTACCAGGACTGAAGCTTTCTTT
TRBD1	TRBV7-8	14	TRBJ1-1	CASSYDRGRTEAFF	TGTGCCAGCAGCTACGACAGGGGTCGGACTGAAGCTTTCTTT
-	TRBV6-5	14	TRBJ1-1	CASSYSKGGAEAFF	TGTGCCAGCAGTTACTCTAAAGGGGGGGCGGAAGCTTTCTTT
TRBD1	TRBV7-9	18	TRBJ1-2	CASSSPRGTGGKNYGYTF	TGTGCCAGCAGCTCCCCCCGGGGGACAGGGGGCAAAAACTATGGCTACACCTTC
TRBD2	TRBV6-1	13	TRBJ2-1	CASSAAGDGEQFF	TGTGCCAGCAGTGCAGCGGGAGACGGTGAGCAGTTCTTC
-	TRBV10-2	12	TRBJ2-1	CASGTANNEQFF	TGCGCCAGCGGGACTGCCAACAATGAGCAGTTCTTC
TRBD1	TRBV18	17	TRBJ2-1	CASSPRQGYQSDNEQFF	TGTGCCAGCTCACCGAGACAGGGTTACCAATCCGACAATGAGCAGTTCTTC
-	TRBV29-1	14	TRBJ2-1	CSVEVWGRSNEQFF	TGCAGCGTTGAAGTATGGGGGAGGTCCAATGAGCAGTTCTTC
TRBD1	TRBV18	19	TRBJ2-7	CASSPLSGQGSSVDYEQYF	TGTGCCAGCTCACCACTCTCTGGACAGGGCTCGTCTGTTGACTACGAGCAGTACTTC
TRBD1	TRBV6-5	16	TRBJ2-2	CASSYWGQGASGELFF	TGTGCCAGCAGTTACTGGGGACAGGGGGCCTCCGGGGAGCTGTTTTTT
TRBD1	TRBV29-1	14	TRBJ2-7	CSATLGTGGDEQYF	TGCAGCGCCACACTCGGGACAGGGGGGGACGAGCAGTACTTC
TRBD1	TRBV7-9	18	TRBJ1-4	CASSSPGTGSVLNEKLFF	TGTGCCAGCAGCTCCCCCGGGACAGGATCCGTCCTAAATGAAAAACTGTTTTTT
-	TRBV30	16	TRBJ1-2	CAWIPGLAPDLYGYTF	TGTGCCTGGATTCCCGGACTTGCTCCCGACCTCTATGGCTACACCTTC
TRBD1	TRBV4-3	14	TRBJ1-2	CASSQGDRAYGYTF	TGCGCCAGCAGCCAAGGGGACAGGGCCTATGGCTACACCTTC
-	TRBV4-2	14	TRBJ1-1	CASSQGSTNTEAFF	TGTGCCAGCAGCCAAGGTTCTACGAACACTGAAGCTTTCTTT
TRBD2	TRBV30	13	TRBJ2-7	CAWKLAGVYEQYF	TGTGCCTGGAAACTAGCGGGGGTCTACGAGCAGTACTTC
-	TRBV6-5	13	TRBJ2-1	CASSLGSGNEQFF	TGTGCCAGCAGTTTAGGATCGGGGAATGAGCAGTTCTTC
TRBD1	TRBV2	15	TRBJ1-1	CATSLAGQLNTEAFF	TGTGCCACCAGCCTCGCGGGACAGCTTAACACTGAAGCTTTCTTT
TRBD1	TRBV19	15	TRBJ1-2	CASSTTGTANYGYTF	TGTGCCAGTAGTACAACCGGGACAGCAAACTATGGCTACACCTTC
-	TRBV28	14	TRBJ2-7	CASIDLASSYEQYF	TGTGCCAGCATAGATCTAGCGTCGTCCTACGAGCAGTACTTC
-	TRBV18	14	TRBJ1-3	CASSPGTFGNTIYF	TGTGCCAGCTCACCAGGGACATTCGGAAACACCATATATTTT
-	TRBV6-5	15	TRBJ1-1	CASSRGGGRNTEAFF	TGTGCCAGCAGCCGCGGGGGGGGGAGGAACACTGAAGCTTTCTTT
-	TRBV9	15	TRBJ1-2	CASSVAPGTQYGYTF	TGTGCCAGCAGCGTAGCCCCCGGGACACAGTATGGCTACACCTTC
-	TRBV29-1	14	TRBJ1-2	CSVPRAGRDYGYTF	TGCAGCGTCCCAAGGGCAGGGCGAGACTATGGCTACACCTTC
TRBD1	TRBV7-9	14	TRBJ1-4	CASSTGTGAQKLFF	TGTGCCAGCAGCACCGGGACAGGGGCTCAAAAACTGTTTTTT
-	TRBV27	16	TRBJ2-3	CASSFYSLRSTDTQYF	TGTGCCAGCAGTTTTTACAGTCTTCGGAGCACAGATACGCAGTATTTT
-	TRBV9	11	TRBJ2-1	CASSAGVEQFF	TGTGCCAGCAGCGCCGGAGTAGAGCAGTTCTTC
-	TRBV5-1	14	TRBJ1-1	CATRMEQSNTEAFF	TGCGCCACCCGAATGGAACAGTCGAACACTGAAGCTTTCTTT
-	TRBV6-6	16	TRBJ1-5	CASSYLSGQGNQPQHF	TGTGCCAGCAGTTACTTGTCTGGGCAGGGCAATCAGCCCCAGCATTTT
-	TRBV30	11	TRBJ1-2	CALDKNYGYTF	TGTGCCTTGGACAAAAACTATGGCTACACCTTC